These T cell receptor beta chains were read from a single sample in a study of T cells in Graves' hyperthyroidism and ophthalmopathy. Each CDR3 protein gets one entry after TCRdb re-called the multiplex PCR reads with MiXCR. Of roughly 550,000 distinct CDR3 sequences in the sample, about 16% are singletons; the top ten hold 25% to 30%. Sequencing was performed on blood. Every receptor here comes from a woman aged 25 to 39 with Graves' ophthalmopathy. Both conserved end residues are part of each CDR3. Each record gives: CDR3 protein, CDR3 DNA, J gene, V gene, clone size, D gene. D genes are given only for firm matches. For some rows the clone size is stated as once, few or many, or as a class when expanded; others skip it.

cdr3_aa: CSVAARQGAYEQYF
cdr3_nt: TGCAGCGTTGCAGCTCGGCAGGGGGCTTACGAGCAGTACTTC
j_call: TRBJ2-7
v_call: TRBV29-1
clone_size: few
d_call: TRBD1

cdr3_aa: CASSEDFPPGGYTF
cdr3_nt: TGTGCCAGCAGTGAAGATTTTCCTCCGGGCGGCTACACCTTC
j_call: TRBJ1-2
v_call: TRBV2
clone_size: .
d_call: .

cdr3_aa: CASRPDRLNEQFF
cdr3_nt: TGTGCCAGCAGACCGGACAGGCTCAATGAGCAGTTCTTC
j_call: TRBJ2-1
v_call: TRBV27
clone_size: many
d_call: TRBD1

cdr3_aa: CSVEEPWGDENGYTF
cdr3_nt: TGCAGCGTTGAAGAGCCGTGGGGGGATGAGAATGGCTACACCTTC
j_call: TRBJ1-2
v_call: TRBV29-1
clone_size: few
d_call: .

cdr3_aa: CASSLDSSSGYTF
cdr3_nt: TGTGCCAGCAGCTTAGACAGTTCGAGTGGCTACACCTTC
j_call: TRBJ1-2
v_call: TRBV5-6
clone_size: many
d_call: .

cdr3_aa: CASSTRAGGGEQFF
cdr3_nt: TGTGCCAGCAGCACCCGGGCGGGAGGAGGTGAGCAGTTCTTC
j_call: TRBJ2-1
v_call: TRBV11-3
clone_size: many
d_call: TRBD2

cdr3_aa: CSARGGGGRSPLHF
cdr3_nt: TGCAGTGCTAGGGGAGGGGGGGGCAGATCACCCCTCCACTTT
j_call: TRBJ1-6
v_call: TRBV20-1
clone_size: many
d_call: .

cdr3_aa: CASSFGDRAFREPQHF
cdr3_nt: TGTGCCAGCAGCTTCGGGGACAGGGCTTTCAGGGAGCCCCAGCATTTT
j_call: TRBJ1-5
v_call: TRBV5-5
clone_size: .
d_call: TRBD1

cdr3_aa: CASSSRFNPGANVLTF
cdr3_nt: TGTGCCAGCAGTTCGCGGTTCAACCCTGGGGCCAACGTCCTGACTTTC
j_call: TRBJ2-6
v_call: TRBV27
clone_size: few
d_call: .

cdr3_aa: CASSVSTSGEYEQYF
cdr3_nt: TGTGCCAGCAGCGTATCCACTAGCGGGGAGTACGAGCAGTACTTC
j_call: TRBJ2-7
v_call: TRBV7-2
clone_size: many
d_call: TRBD2

cdr3_aa: CASSTTSGRAVYNEQFF
cdr3_nt: TGTGCCAGCAGCACGACCAGCGGGAGGGCCGTGTACAATGAGCAGTTCTTC
j_call: TRBJ2-1
v_call: TRBV7-2
clone_size: many
d_call: TRBD2